These 27 T cell receptor beta chains originate from one sample sequenced in a study of OX40 agonist ivuxolimab in advanced cancers. TCRdb's table, derived via immunoSEQ multiplex PCR, lists solely in-frame clones and lacks some. This table holds about 67,000 clones, around 83% found once. Sample: CD4+ or CD8+ T cells sorted from blood, taken in a trial of the OX40 agonist ivuxolimab. Source of these receptors: an adult with an advanced solid tumor such as melanoma, head and neck, liver or kidney cancer.

J is TRBJ2-7 and V is TRBV19; 7 bases are shared with TRBD2. The CDR3 sequence is 15 residues long. Germline-derived CDR1 and CDR2 are LNHDA and SQIVND (reference sequence). The V segment lost 8 bases and the J segment 0 bases; nucleotides outside the gene matches: 10. In DNA form, the CDR3 reads TGTGCCAGTTCCGTGGGGGGGGGTTCCTCCTACGAGCAGTACTTC. Translated, it gives CASSVGGGSSYEQYF.

The chain links TRBV7-2 to TRBJ1-2; 7 nucleotides match TRBD1. Germline lookup yields CDR1 SGHTA and CDR2 FQGNSA. The CDR3 is 14 amino acids. The J segment lost 7 bases and the V segment lost 4 bases, leaving 9 bases of the junction unmatched. The CDR3 protein is CASSSDRQGPGYTF. The DNA of the CDR3 is TGTGCCAGCAGCTCCGACAGACAGGGCCCTGGCTACACCTTC.

In nucleotides, the CDR3 is TGTGCCAGCGGCGAGACTATAAACACTGAAGCTTTCTTT. This codes for CASGETINTEAFF. The genes are TRBV5-5 and TRBJ1-1; D is ambiguous. The CDR3 is made up of 13 amino acids. Looked up from germline, CDR1 is SGHKS and CDR2 is YYEKEE (reference sequence). Trimming removed 7 bases from V and 2 bases from J, with 12 bases in between.

Comments on this clone: One end of the junction varies from germline; a read error may be responsible. The chain joins TRBV18 to TRBJ1-1, with no clear D. The CDR3 sequence is 14 residues long. The germline V gene encodes CDR1 KGHSH and CDR2 LQKENI. The CDR3 spells CASSPQAANAEAFF. Here the CDR3 DNA reads TGTGCCAGCTCACCCCAGGCGGCGAACGCTGAAGCTTTCTTT.

The V call is TRBV5-1, the J call TRBJ1-3; 10 bases match TRBD1. Germline CDR1 and CDR2: SGHRS and YFSETQ. J gave up 4 bases and V 0 bases, and 7 bases lay outside the gene matches. The CDR3 runs 17 residues. CDR3: CASSLAWDRGAGNTIYF. CDR3 sequence (DNA): TGCGCCAGCAGCTTGGCCTGGGACAGGGGTGCAGGAAACACCATATATTTT.

The chain joins TRBV6-1 to TRBJ2-7; D might be TRBD1 (5 bases). CDR1 MNHNS and CDR2 SASEGT come from the germline V gene. The CDR3 consists of 14 residues. Trimming shortened V by 4 bases and J by 3 bases, and 13 bases separated the two germline ends. The CDR3 bases are TGTGCCAGCAGTGCCCAGGGATCTCGCTACGAGCAGTACTTC. Translating it yields CASSAQGSRYEQYF.

This sequence joins TRBV30 and TRBJ1-4; D unresolved. Trimming cost V 7 bases and J 5 bases, with 11 bases left between them. CDR3 length: 12 residues. Germline CDR1 and CDR2: GTSNPN and SVGIG (reference sequence). The CDR3 DNA is TGTGCCTACGAGAAACCGAATGAAAAACTGTTTTTT. It yields the protein CAYEKPNEKLFF.

V and J are TRBV6-1 and TRBJ1-4; 7 positions agree with TRBD1. This CDR3 has 14 residues. Germline CDR1 reads MNHNS; CDR2 reads SASEGT. Trimming at V came to 8 bases and at J to 5 bases, leaving 8 bases not matched to a gene. The CDR3 DNA reads as TGTGCCAGCTGGACAGGCGGGGGCAATGAAAAACTGTTTTTT. It yields the protein CASWTGGGNEKLFF.

This chain joins TRBV11-2 and TRBJ1-3; D unclear. Trimming took off 1 base at V and 0 bases at J, with 7 bases between the two ends. The CDR3 is 15 amino acids. Germline V CDR1 and CDR2: SGHAT, FQNNGV. This chain's CDR3 is CASSLGGSSGNTIYF. In DNA form, the CDR3 reads TGTGCCAGCAGCTTAGGTGGAAGCTCTGGAAACACCATATATTTT. The full variable domain, its missing parts supplied by reference TRBV11-2 and TRBJ1-3, is EAGVAQSPRYKIIEKRQSVAFWCNPISGHATLYWYQQILGQGPKLLIQFQNNGVVDDSQLPKDRFSAERLKGVDSTLKIQPAKLEDSAVYLCASSLGGSSGNTIYFGEGSWLTVV.

This clone was found many times. The chain is built from TRBV2 and TRBJ2-1; 8 nucleotides agree with TRBD2. The V gene's germline CDR1 is SNHLY and CDR2 FYNNEI. This CDR3 spans 16 amino acids. Trimming took 0 bases from V and 3 from J; bases not matched to a gene: 4. CDR3 nucleotides: TGTGCCAGCAGTGAAGCAGGCGGGGGGAACTACAATGAGCAGTTCTTC. Translating gives CASSEAGGGNYNEQFF.

The chain links TRBV18 to TRBJ2-1; D unresolved. The germline V gene has CDR1 KGHSH and CDR2 LQKENI. CDR3 length: 15 residues. Trimming took 0 bases from V and 5 from J, leaving 11 bases between them. In DNA, the CDR3 is TGTGCCAGCTCACCACCGTGGGTTATGGACAATGAGCAGTTCTTC. Its translation: CASSPPWVMDNEQFF.

This clone was found a few times. The chain joins TRBV19 to TRBJ1-4; 8 positions match TRBD1. The CDR3 totals 15 residues. The germline gives CDR1 LNHDA, CDR2 SQIVND (reference sequence). Germline trimming cut 5 bases from V and 4 bases from J; bases unmatched to any gene: 6. The CDR3 DNA is TGTGCCAGTAGTGGACAGGGACTCCATAATGAAAAACTGTTTTTT. Residues: CASSGQGLHNEKLFF.

This sequence joins TRBV27 and TRBJ1-6; 10 bases match TRBD1. After removal of 4 bases from V and 7 bases from J, the junction contained 7 bases not matched to a gene. This CDR3 has 16 amino acids. Germline CDR1 reads MNHEY; CDR2 reads SMNVEV (reference sequence). CDR3 in amino acids: CASSSPRDRGNSPLHF. CDR3 nucleotide sequence: TGTGCCAGCAGTTCCCCCCGGGACAGGGGAAATTCACCCCTCCACTTT.

This clone was counted once. The CDR3 DNA reads as TGCGCCAGCAGCTTGGAATCCCTCGACAGGAACACTGAAGCTTTCTTT. Amino acids: CASSLESLDRNTEAFF. This chain links TRBV5-1 with TRBJ1-1, with D possibly being TRBD1 (5 bases). The CDR3 covers 16 residues. Germline CDR1 reads SGHRS; CDR2 reads YFSETQ. Trimming cost V 0 bases and J 1 base, with 13 bases left between them.

This clone was seen ten or more times. The J gene is TRBJ1-1, the V gene TRBV19; D perhaps matches TRBD1 (6 bases). With 9 bases removed from V and 4 bases from J, the gap between germline ends came to 18 bases. Germline CDR1 is LNHDA and CDR2 is SQIVND (reference sequence). This CDR3 contains 14 residues. CDR3 nucleotide sequence: TGTGCCAGCCTTCGGGAGCAGGGGAGCACTGAAGCTTTCTTT. Protein: CASLREQGSTEAFF.

V is TRBV6-5 and J is TRBJ2-7, with 9 bases fitting TRBD1. The CDR3 sequence is 15 residues long. The V gene end was trimmed by 2 bases and the J gene end by 4 bases; junction bases not matched to a gene: 6. CDR1 and CDR2 (germline): MNHEY, SVGAGI. CDR3: CASSYAGGQGYEQYF. In DNA form, the CDR3 reads TGTGCCAGCAGTTACGCCGGGGGACAGGGTTACGAGCAGTACTTC.

In DNA form, the CDR3 reads TGTGCCAGCAGCTTGGAGCGGGGGGCTCTCTACAATGAGCAGTTCTTC. Translation gives CASSLERGALYNEQFF. The chain links TRBV5-5 to TRBJ2-1; 9 bases are shared with TRBD2. V shed 0 bases, J shed 3 bases, and the junction held 4 bases outside the gene matches. The germline gives CDR1 SGHKS, CDR2 YYEKEE (reference sequence). The CDR3 is 16 amino acids.

V usage is TRBV7-2 and J usage is TRBJ2-3, with 7 bases identical to TRBD2. The CDR3 extends over 16 amino acids. Germline-derived CDR1 and CDR2 are SGHTA and FQGNSA. With 3 bases clipped from V and 2 bases from J, the junction kept 8 bases outside the gene matches. For the CDR3, the DNA is TGTGCCAGCAGCTTCCTGGAGCGGGGAATCACAGATACGCAGTATTTT. This codes for CASSFLERGITDTQYF.

This rearrangement joins TRBV27 to TRBJ2-5, with 7 nucleotides matching TRBD1. Germline values: CDR1 MNHEY, CDR2 SMNVEV (reference sequence). This CDR3 is 14 amino acids long. Trimming took 6 bases from V and 5 from J; bases not matched to a gene: 9. CDR3: CASRLQGIGETQYF. CDR3 sequence (DNA): TGTGCCAGCAGGCTACAGGGGATAGGGGAGACCCAGTACTTC.

The V and J genes are TRBV19 and TRBJ2-1; 9 bases fit TRBD1. Germline V CDR1 and CDR2: LNHDA, SQIVND (reference sequence). V shed 3 bases, J shed 2 bases, and the junction held 5 bases outside the gene matches. The CDR3 consists of 16 residues. The DNA for the CDR3 is TGTGCCAGTAGTATCCGGACAGGGGCGACCTACAATGAGCAGTTCTTC. As protein: CASSIRTGATYNEQFF.

The CDR3 reads CASSVTGNPNQPQHF. In nucleotides, the CDR3 is TGCGCCAGCAGCGTTACAGGGAATCCCAATCAGCCCCAGCATTTT. The genes are TRBV5-1 and TRBJ1-5; possibly TRBD1 for D (6 bases). CDR3 length equals 15 residues. With 4 bases removed from V and 3 bases from J, the gap between germline ends came to 14 bases. Looked up from germline, CDR1 is SGHRS and CDR2 is YFSETQ.

The V and J genes are TRBV6-6 and TRBJ1-5, with unresolved D. Germline CDR1 reads MNHNY; CDR2 reads SVGAGI (reference sequence). V was trimmed by 5 bases and J by 7 bases, leaving 15 bases between them. The CDR3 spans 14 residues. CDR3 DNA: TGTGCCAGCAGTCCGTCCCTAACCAGCCAGCCCCAGCATTTT. Its translation is CASSPSLTSQPQHF.

The J gene is TRBJ2-7, the V gene TRBV6-5; TRBD1 agrees at 8 bases. V was clipped by 10 bases and J by 4 bases; unmatched bases: 15. CDR3 length equals 15 residues. CDR1 is MNHEY and CDR2 is SVGAGI in the germline V gene. The CDR3 sequence: CATQDRESIRYEQYF. As DNA, the CDR3 is TGTGCCACCCAGGACAGGGAGAGTATTAGGTACGAGCAGTACTTC.

This clone showed up just once. This chain links TRBV29-1 with TRBJ1-2; D may be TRBD1 (5 bases). Germline loops: CDR1 SQVTM, CDR2 ANQGSEA. CDR3 length: 11 residues. Trimming took off 3 bases at V and 5 bases at J, with 7 bases between the two ends. CDR3 coding DNA: TGCAGCGTTGAGGAGGGGTATGGCTACACCTTC. The encoded protein is CSVEEGYGYTF.

This chain uses TRBV2 with TRBJ2-3, with TRBD2 matching over 7 bases. Germline V lookup: CDR1 SNHLY, CDR2 FYNNEI. Losses at the gene ends were 2 bases for V and 2 bases for J; bases not matched to a gene: 4. This CDR3 spans 15 amino acids. The CDR3 coding sequence is TGTGCCAGCAGTGAAATCCTAGCGGTCACAGATACGCAGTATTTT. Translating it yields CASSEILAVTDTQYF.

This chain links TRBV18 with TRBJ2-1; TRBD1 agrees at 9 bases. Unmatched junction bases numbered 5, after V lost 2 bases and J lost 9 bases. The length of the CDR3 is 14 residues. CDR1 and CDR2 from the germline V gene are KGHSH and LQKENI. CDR3 sequence: CASSPGDRAGEQFF. The CDR3 DNA sequence: TGTGCCAGCTCACCAGGGGACAGGGCAGGTGAGCAGTTCTTC.

V and J are TRBV7-9 and TRBJ2-7; D gene uncertain. The CDR3 consists of 14 residues. V was cut by 4 bases and J by 3 bases, with 13 bases left in between. Germline V lookup: CDR1 SEHNR, CDR2 FQNEAQ (reference sequence). The CDR3 sequence: CASSSTPRYYEQYF. The CDR3 DNA reads TGTGCCAGCAGCTCGACTCCCCGATACTACGAGCAGTACTTC.